The next 16 T cell receptor beta chains were all read from a single sample in a study of regulatory T cells in long-lasting Graves disease. Combining iRepertoire HTBI primers with Arm-PCR of CDR3 regions, the authors built TCR beta libraries. MiXCR, run by TCRdb on the multiplex PCR reads, gives a single entry per CDR3 protein. The repertoire holds 400,000 to 450,000 distinct CDR3 sequences, with about 17% as singletons. Time point meaning: newly diagnosed GD, antithyroid drugs for less than 3 months. After RNA was extracted from PBMCs, the TCR library was made from it. The sample also formed part of further work on T cells in Graves' hyperthyroidism and ophthalmopathy.

The source was peripheral blood mononuclear cells (PBMCs), collected at new diagnosis, from a patient treated with antithyroid drugs. These receptors were collected from a woman aged 25 to 39 with Graves disease.

The table lists this clonotype with many counts. The chain links TRBV28 to TRBJ2-4, with TRBD1 identical over 7 bases. V trimming: 5 bases; J trimming: 0 bases; junction bases outside the gene matches: 13. The CDR3 runs 18 residues. The germline V gene has CDR1 MDHEN and CDR2 SYDVKM. The CDR3 region is CASSLTGIVLLAKNIQYF. DNA for the CDR3: TGTGCCAGCAGTCTGACAGGGATTGTCCTTTTAGCCAAAAACATTCAGTACTTC.

This clonotype was seen ten or more times. The V call is TRBV30, the J call TRBJ2-3, with D unresolved. The CDR3 loop spans 15 amino acids. V was cut by 2 bases and J by 2 bases, with 14 bases left in between. The germline CDR1 and CDR2 sequences are GTSNPN and SVGIG (reference sequence). CDR3 nucleotide sequence: TGTGCCTGGAGTTCCCCTGGGGTGGACACAGATACGCAGTATTTT. Encoded protein: CAWSSPGVDTDTQYF.

This clonotype was found many times. This chain links TRBV12-3 or TRBV12-4 with TRBJ2-5; TRBD1 might be the D (5 bases). The CDR3 consists of 14 residues. Trimming shortened V by 6 bases and J by 2 bases, and 13 bases separated the two germline ends. CDR3 region: CASSFQGLQETQYF. DNA for the CDR3: TGTGCCAGCAGCTTCCAGGGCCTACAAGAGACCCAGTACTTC.

This clonotype was picked up many times. V and J are TRBV11-2 and TRBJ2-7; TRBD1 aligns across 9 bases. The V gene end was trimmed by 5 bases and the J gene end by 2 bases; junction bases not matched to a gene: 19. This CDR3 has 19 residues. CDR1 and CDR2 from the germline V gene are SGHAT and FQNNGV. The CDR3 is CASSPINRGRLATTYEQYF. The CDR3 coding sequence is TGTGCCAGCAGCCCCATCAACAGGGGGCGCCTAGCGACTACCTACGAGCAGTACTTC.

This clonotype was observed a few times. The V and J genes are TRBV14 and TRBJ2-4; D call uncertain. The length of the CDR3 is 15 residues. Trimming removed 0 bases from V and 12 bases from J, with 18 bases in between. Germline CDR1 reads SGHDN; CDR2 reads FVKESK. The chain's CDR3 is CASSQDHWSSAGQYF. DNA for the CDR3: TGTGCCAGCAGCCAAGATCACTGGAGCTCAGCTGGTCAGTACTTC.

The V and J genes are TRBV6-5 and TRBJ2-1, with D possibly called TRBD1 or TRBD2 (5 bases each). V dropped 3 bases and J dropped 5 bases, with 11 bases sitting between them. The CDR3 sequence is 14 residues long. Germline V gene data show CDR1 as MNHEY and CDR2 as SVGAGI. CDR3 region: CASSYGGDHNEQFF. The CDR3 nucleotides read TGTGCCAGCAGTTATGGTGGGGACCACAATGAGCAGTTCTTC.

The chain carries TRBV15 and TRBJ2-6; D unclear. This CDR3 is 12 amino acids long. Germline assignment: CDR1 LNHNV and CDR2 YYDKDF (reference sequence). Between the trimmed V and J ends, which lost 1 base and 16 bases, there was a span of 11 bases. The CDR3 nucleotides are TGTGCCACCAGCAGAGTCTCGGGCAGGCTGACTTTC. This codes for CATSRVSGRLTF.

The CDR3 spells CASSIDGGGFRPQHF. Here the CDR3 DNA reads TGTGCCAGTAGTATAGATGGGGGCGGATTTCGACCCCAGCATTTT. The chain uses TRBV19 and TRBJ1-5; maybe TRBD1 (6 bases). V was cut by 0 bases and J by 10 bases, with 16 bases left in between. This CDR3 has 15 residues. Germline-derived CDR1 and CDR2 are LNHDA and SQIVND (reference sequence).

This clonotype came up many times. V and J are TRBV20-1 and TRBJ2-5, with D possibly matching TRBD1 (5 bases). Per the germline V gene, CDR1 is DFQATT and CDR2 is SNEGSKA (reference sequence). The CDR3 loop spans 13 amino acids. The V end lost 1 base, the J end lost 3 bases, and 9 bases lay between the germline ends. CDR3 residues: CSARVGAKETQYF. The CDR3 DNA sequence: TGCAGTGCTAGAGTAGGGGCTAAAGAGACCCAGTACTTC.

Comment on this clonotype: A much larger clone differs from this one at a single base, so this may be a read error. The J gene is TRBJ1-1, the V gene TRBV7-2; D unclear. V was shortened by 0 bases and J by 1 base, with 6 bases between the two germline ends. CDR1 and CDR2 (germline): SGHTA, FQGNSA. This CDR3 is 14 amino acids long. The CDR3 region is CASSLAAWNTEAFF. The CDR3 coding sequence is TGTGCCAGCAGCTTAGCCGCGTGGAACACTGAAGCTTTCTTT.

This clonotype appeared a single time. Given a much more abundant clone one base away, this may be a read error. The chain carries TRBV27 and TRBJ2-1; 11 nucleotides match TRBD2. Matching the DNA end better, TRBJ2-5 makes the J call doubtful. This CDR3 region has 16 residues. CDR1 is MNHEY and CDR2 is SMNVEV in the germline V gene (reference sequence). CDR3 in DNA: TGTGCCAGCAGTTTATCCCTTGTTCTAGCGGGAGGGACCCAGTACTTC. It codes for CASSLSLVLAGGTQYF.

The V call is TRBV5-1, the J call TRBJ2-2; D gene ambiguous. Trimming shortened V by 5 bases and J by 1 base, and 3 bases separated the two germline ends. CDR3 size: 12 residues. Germline V gene lookup returns CDR1 SGHRS and CDR2 YFSETQ. The CDR3 DNA reads as TGCGCCAGCAGGAGGAACACCGGGGAGCTGTTTTTT. This gives the protein CASRRNTGELFF. The full variable domain, rest sourced from reference TRBV5-1 and TRBJ2-2, is KAGVTQTPRYLIKTRGQQVTLSCSPISGHRSVSWYQQTPGQGLQFLFEYFSETQRNKGNFPGRFSGRQFSNSRSEMNVSTLELGDSALYLCASRRNTGELFFGEGSRLTVL.

This clonotype was recorded many times. The J gene is TRBJ2-1, the V gene TRBV7-2; maybe TRBD2 (5 bases). Deletions cut 5 bases from V and 3 bases from J, with 5 bases between. The CDR3 is 12 residues long. Germline V CDR1 and CDR2: SGHTA, FQGNSA. The CDR3 is CASSRDYNEQFF. Here the CDR3 DNA reads TGTGCCAGCAGCCGGGACTACAATGAGCAGTTCTTC.

The rearrangement links TRBV6-1 to TRBJ2-1, with 7 positions matching TRBD1. This CDR3 has 14 residues. V was pared by 7 bases and J by 3 bases, with 6 bases of the junction left unmatched. The germline V gene has CDR1 MNHNS and CDR2 SASEGT. CDR3 in DNA: TGTGCCAGCACCCCGGGACAGAACTACAATGAGCAGTTCTTC. As protein: CASTPGQNYNEQFF.

About this clonotype itself: A much more abundant neighbour one base away suggests this may be a read error. The chain recombines TRBV20-1 with TRBJ2-7; a weak D match, TRBD1 (6 bases). The CDR3 has 14 residues. The germline CDR1 and CDR2 sequences are DFQATT and SNEGSKA (reference sequence). Trimming pared 6 bases from V and 0 bases from J, leaving 15 bases between. CDR3: CSAHQQGSSYEQYF. The CDR3 DNA sequence: TGCAGTGCCCACCAGCAGGGGAGCTCCTACGAGCAGTACTTC.

This clonotype was observed at least ten times. This chain's CDR3 is CASSFSYQETQYF. The CDR3 DNA follows: TGTGCCAGCAGCTTCTCGTACCAAGAGACCCAGTACTTC. The chain links TRBV7-9 to TRBJ2-5; D is ambiguous. The germline V gene encodes CDR1 SEHNR and CDR2 FQNEAQ (reference sequence). V gave up 3 bases and J gave up 0 bases, with 5 bases separating them. The CDR3 is 13 amino acids.